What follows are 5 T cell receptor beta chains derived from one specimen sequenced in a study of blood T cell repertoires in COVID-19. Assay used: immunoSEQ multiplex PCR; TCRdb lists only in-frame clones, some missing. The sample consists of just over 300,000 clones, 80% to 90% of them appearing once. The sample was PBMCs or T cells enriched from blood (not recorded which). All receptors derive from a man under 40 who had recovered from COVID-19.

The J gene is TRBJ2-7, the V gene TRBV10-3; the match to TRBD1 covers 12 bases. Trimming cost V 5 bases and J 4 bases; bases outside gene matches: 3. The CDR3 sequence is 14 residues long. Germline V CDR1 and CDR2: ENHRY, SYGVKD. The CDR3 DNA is TGTGCCATCAGTTCGGGACAGGGGGCTTACGAGCAGTACTTC. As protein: CAISSGQGAYEQYF.

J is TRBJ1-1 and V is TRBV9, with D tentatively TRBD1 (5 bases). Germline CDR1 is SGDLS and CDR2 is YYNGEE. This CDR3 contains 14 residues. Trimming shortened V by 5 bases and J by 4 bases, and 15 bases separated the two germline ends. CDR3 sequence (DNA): TGTGCCAGCAGGCCCCGCGGGGGGGGCACTGAAGCTTTCTTT. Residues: CASRPRGGGTEAFF. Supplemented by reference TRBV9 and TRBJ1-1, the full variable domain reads DSGVTQTPKHLITATGQRVTLRCSPRSGDLSVYWYQQSLDQGLQFLIQYYNGEERAKGNILERFSAQQFPDLHSELNLSSLELGDSALYFCASRPRGGGTEAFFGQGTRLTVV.

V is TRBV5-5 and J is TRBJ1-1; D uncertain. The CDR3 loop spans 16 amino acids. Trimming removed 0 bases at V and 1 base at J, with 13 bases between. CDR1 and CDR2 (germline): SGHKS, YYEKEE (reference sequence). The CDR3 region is CASSLVGMRKNTEAFF. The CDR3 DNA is TGTGCCAGCAGCTTGGTCGGGATGCGAAAGAACACTGAAGCTTTCTTT.

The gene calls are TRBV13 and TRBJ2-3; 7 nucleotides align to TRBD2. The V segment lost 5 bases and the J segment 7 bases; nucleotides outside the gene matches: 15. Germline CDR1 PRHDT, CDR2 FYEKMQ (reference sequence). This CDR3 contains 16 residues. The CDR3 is CASSEIGDYQRYTQYF. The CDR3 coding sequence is TGTGCCAGCAGCGAAATCGGGGACTATCAACGTTATACGCAGTATTTT.

CDR3 nucleotide sequence: TGTGCCAGCAGTTACCGGCGGGGACAGGTGAAAGTACAGTACTTC. It yields the protein CASSYRRGQVKVQYF. The J gene is TRBJ2-7, the V gene TRBV6-2 or TRBV6-3, with 8 bases identical to TRBD1. This CDR3 region has 15 residues. Germline trimming cut 2 bases from V and 10 bases from J; bases unmatched to any gene: 13. Germline assignment: CDR1 MNHEY and CDR2 SVGEGT.